The sequence of this T cell receptor beta chain was determined in a study of shared clonotypes between healthy human individuals. Across the study: Three CD4 naive, three CD4 memory, two CD8 naive and one CD8 memory plate were used per donor.

Germline-derived CDR1 and CDR2 are LNHNV and YYDKDF (reference sequence). CDR3 length equals 14 residues. V was shortened by 0 bases and J by 6 bases, with 11 bases between the two germline ends. Method: immunoSEQ multiplex PCR; TCRdb's copy keeps in-frame clones and lacks some. The data hold a few million clones, with about 92% observed a single time. The chain employs TRBV15 and TRBJ1-2, with D possibly matching TRBD1 (5 bases). Sequenced sample: naive CD4+ T cells sorted from blood. Subset noted: CD45RA+ positively selected. This sequence originates from a man aged 18-30 years in good health. CDR3 amino acids: CATSRDRGIHGYTF. Here the CDR3 DNA reads TGTGCCACCAGCAGAGATCGGGGGATTCATGGCTACACCTTC.